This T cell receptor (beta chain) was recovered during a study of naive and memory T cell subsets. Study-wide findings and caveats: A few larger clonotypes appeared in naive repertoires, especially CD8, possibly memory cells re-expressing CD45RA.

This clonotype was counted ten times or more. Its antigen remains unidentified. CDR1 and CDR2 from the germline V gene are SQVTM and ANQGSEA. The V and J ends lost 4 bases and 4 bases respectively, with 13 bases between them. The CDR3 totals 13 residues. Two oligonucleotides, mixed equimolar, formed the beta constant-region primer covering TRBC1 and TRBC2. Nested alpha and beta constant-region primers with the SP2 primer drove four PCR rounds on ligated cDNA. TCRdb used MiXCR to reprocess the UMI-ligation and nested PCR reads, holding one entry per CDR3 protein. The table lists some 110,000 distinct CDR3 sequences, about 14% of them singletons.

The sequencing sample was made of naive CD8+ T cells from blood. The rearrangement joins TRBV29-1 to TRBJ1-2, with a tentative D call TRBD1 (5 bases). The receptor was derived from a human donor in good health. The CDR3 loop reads CSVVGDGIYGYTF. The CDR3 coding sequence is TGCAGCGTTGTTGGGGACGGTATCTATGGCTACACCTTC. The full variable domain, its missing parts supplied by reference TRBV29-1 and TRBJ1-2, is SAVISQKPSRDICQRGTSLTIQCQVDSQVTMMFWYRQQPGQSLTLIATANQGSEATYESGFVIDKFPISRPNLTFSTLTVSNMSPEDSSIYLCSVVGDGIYGYTFGSGTRLTVV.